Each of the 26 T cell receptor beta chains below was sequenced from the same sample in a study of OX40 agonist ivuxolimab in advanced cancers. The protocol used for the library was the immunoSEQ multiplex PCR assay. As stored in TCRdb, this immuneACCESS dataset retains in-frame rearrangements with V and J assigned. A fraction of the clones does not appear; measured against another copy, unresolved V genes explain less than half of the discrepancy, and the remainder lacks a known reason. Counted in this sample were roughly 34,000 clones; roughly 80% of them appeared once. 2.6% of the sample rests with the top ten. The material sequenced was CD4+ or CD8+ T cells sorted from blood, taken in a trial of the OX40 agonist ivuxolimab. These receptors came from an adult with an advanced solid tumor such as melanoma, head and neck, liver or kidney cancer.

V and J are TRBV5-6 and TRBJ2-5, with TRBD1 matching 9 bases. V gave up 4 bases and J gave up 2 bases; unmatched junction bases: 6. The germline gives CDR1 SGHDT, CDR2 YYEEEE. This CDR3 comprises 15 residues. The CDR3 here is CASSVGGQGQETQYF. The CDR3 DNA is TGTGCCAGCAGCGTAGGGGGACAGGGACAAGAGACCCAGTACTTC.

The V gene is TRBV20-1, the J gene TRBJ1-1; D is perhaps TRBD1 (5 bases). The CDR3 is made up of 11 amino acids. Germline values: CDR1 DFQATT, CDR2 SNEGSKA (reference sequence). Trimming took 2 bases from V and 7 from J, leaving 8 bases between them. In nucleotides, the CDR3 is TGCAGTGCTAGATGGGGGGATGAAGCTTTCTTT. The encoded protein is CSARWGDEAFF.

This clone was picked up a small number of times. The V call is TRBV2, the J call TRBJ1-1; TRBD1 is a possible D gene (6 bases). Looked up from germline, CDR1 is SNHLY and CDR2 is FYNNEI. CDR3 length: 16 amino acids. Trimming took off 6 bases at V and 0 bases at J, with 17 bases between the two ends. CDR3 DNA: TGTGCCAGCAGCGATACAGGGTACAGCATGAACACTGAAGCTTTCTTT. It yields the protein CASSDTGYSMNTEAFF.

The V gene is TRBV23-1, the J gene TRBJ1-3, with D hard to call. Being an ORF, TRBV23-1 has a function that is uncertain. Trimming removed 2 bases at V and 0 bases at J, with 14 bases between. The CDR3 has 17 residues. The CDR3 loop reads CASSQPLDCDSGNTIYF. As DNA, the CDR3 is TGCGCCAGCAGTCAACCCCTCGACTGCGACTCTGGAAACACCATATATTTT.

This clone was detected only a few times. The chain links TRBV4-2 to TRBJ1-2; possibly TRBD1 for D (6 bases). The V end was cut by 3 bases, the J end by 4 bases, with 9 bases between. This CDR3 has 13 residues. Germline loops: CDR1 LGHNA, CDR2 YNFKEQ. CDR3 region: CASSQQGPYGYTF. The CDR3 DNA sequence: TGTGCCAGCAGCCAGCAGGGGCCCTATGGCTACACCTTC.

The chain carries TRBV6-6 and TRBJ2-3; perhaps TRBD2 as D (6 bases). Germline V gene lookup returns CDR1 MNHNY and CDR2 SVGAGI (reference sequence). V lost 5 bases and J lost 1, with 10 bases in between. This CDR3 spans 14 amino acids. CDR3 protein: CASSHPGGTDTQYF. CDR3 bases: TGTGCCAGCAGTCATCCGGGAGGCACAGATACGCAGTATTTT.

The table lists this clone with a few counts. The CDR3 here is CASSLIFDEQYF. The CDR3 nucleotides are TGTGCCAGCAGTTTAATTTTTGACGAGCAGTACTTC. The gene calls are TRBV28 and TRBJ2-7; D is uncertain. The V end lost 2 bases, the J end lost 5 bases, and 7 bases lay between the germline ends. From germline, CDR1 is MDHEN and CDR2 SYDVKM. This CDR3 has 12 amino acids.

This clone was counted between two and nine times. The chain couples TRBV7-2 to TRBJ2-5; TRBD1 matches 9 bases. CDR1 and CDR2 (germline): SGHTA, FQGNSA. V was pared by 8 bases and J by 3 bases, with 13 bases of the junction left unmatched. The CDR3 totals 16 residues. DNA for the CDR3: TGTGCCAGCGGATCTCTACAGGGGGCCGTGGAAGAGACCCAGTACTTC. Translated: CASGSLQGAVEETQYF.

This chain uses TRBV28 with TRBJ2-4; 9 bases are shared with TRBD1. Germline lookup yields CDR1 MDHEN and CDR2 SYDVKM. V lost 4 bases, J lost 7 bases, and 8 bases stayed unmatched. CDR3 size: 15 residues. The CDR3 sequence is CASSYNRGRVNIQYF. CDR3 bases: TGTGCCAGCAGTTACAACAGGGGGCGCGTGAACATTCAGTACTTC.

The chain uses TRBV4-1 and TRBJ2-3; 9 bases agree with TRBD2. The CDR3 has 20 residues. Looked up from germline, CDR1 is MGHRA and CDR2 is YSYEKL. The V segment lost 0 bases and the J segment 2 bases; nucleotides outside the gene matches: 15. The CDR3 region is CASSQDGPLSGGGDTDTQYF. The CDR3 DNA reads TGCGCCAGCAGCCAAGATGGCCCACTTAGTGGCGGGGGGGACACAGATACGCAGTATTTT.

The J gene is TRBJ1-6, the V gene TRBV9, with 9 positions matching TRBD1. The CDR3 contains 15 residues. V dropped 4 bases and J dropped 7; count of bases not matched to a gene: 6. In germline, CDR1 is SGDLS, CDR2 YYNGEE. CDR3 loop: CASSPVTGGNSPLHF. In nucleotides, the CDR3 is TGTGCCAGCAGCCCCGTAACAGGGGGCAATTCACCCCTCCACTTT.

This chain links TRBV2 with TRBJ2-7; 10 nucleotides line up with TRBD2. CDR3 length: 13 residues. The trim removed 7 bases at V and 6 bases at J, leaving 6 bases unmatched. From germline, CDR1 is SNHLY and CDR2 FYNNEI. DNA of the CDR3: TGTGCCAGCATCGGAGCGGGAGGGTTCGAGCAGTACTTC. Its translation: CASIGAGGFEQYF.

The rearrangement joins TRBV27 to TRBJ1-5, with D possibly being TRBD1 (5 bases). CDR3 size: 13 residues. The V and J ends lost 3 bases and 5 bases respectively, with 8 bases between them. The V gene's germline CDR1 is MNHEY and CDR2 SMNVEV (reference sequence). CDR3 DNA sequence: TGTGCCAGCAGTTTGGGGGAATATCAGCCCCAGCATTTT. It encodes CASSLGEYQPQHF.

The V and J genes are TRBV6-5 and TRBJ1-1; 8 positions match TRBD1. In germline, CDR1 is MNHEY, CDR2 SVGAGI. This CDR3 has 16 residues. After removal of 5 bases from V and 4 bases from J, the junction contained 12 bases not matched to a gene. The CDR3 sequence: CASSHFTGGRGTEAFF. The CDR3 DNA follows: TGTGCCAGCAGTCACTTCACAGGGGGGCGGGGCACTGAAGCTTTCTTT.

The CDR3 reads CAISGGQGSSSYEQYF. The CDR3 DNA follows: TGTGCCATCAGTGGAGGACAGGGGTCCTCCTCCTACGAGCAGTACTTC. The chain uses TRBV10-3 and TRBJ2-7, with TRBD1 matching over 9 bases. CDR3 length equals 16 residues. CDR1 is ENHRY and CDR2 is SYGVKD in the germline V gene. V was pared by 4 bases and J by 0 bases, with 7 bases of the junction left unmatched.

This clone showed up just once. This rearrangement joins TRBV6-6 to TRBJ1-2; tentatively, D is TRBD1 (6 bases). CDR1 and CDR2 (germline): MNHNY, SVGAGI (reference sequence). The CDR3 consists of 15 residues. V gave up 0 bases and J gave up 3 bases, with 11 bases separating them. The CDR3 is CASSYSRAGDYGYTF. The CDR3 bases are TGTGCCAGCAGTTACTCTAGAGCAGGGGACTATGGCTACACCTTC.

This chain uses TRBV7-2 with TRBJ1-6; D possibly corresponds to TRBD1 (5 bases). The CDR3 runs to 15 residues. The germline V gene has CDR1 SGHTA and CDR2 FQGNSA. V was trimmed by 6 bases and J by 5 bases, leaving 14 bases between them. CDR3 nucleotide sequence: TGTGCCAGCAGTGGGGGGGGGAGCGATAATTCACCCCTCCACTTT. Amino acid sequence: CASSGGGSDNSPLHF. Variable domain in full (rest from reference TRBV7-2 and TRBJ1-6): GAGVSQSPSNKVTEKGKDVELRCDPISGHTALYWYRQSLGQGLEFLIYFQGNSAPDKSGLPSDRFSAERTGGSVSTLTIQRTQQEDSAVYLCASSGGGSDNSPLHFGNGTRLTVT.

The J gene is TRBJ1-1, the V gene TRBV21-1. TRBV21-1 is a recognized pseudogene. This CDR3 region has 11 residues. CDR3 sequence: CASSKGREAFF. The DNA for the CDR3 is TGTGCCAGCAGCAAAGGTCGTGAGGCTTTCTTT.

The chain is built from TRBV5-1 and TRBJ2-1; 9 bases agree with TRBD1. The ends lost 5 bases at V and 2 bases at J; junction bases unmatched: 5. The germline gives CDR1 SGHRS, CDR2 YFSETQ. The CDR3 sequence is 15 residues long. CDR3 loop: CASRSGTGTYNEQFF. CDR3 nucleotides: TGCGCCAGCAGATCCGGGACAGGGACCTACAATGAGCAGTTCTTC.

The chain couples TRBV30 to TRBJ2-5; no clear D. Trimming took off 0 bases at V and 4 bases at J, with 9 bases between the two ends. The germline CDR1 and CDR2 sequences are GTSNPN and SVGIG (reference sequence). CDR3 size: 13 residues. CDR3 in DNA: TGTGCCTGGAGTGTAGAGGATCGAGAGACCCAGTACTTC. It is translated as CAWSVEDRETQYF.

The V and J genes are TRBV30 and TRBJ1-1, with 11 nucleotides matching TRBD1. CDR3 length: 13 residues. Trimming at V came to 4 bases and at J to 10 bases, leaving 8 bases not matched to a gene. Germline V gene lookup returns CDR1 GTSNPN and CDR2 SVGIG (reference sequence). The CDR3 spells CAWTEGQGVGAFF. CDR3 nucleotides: TGTGCCTGGACCGAGGGACAGGGGGTCGGAGCTTTCTTT.

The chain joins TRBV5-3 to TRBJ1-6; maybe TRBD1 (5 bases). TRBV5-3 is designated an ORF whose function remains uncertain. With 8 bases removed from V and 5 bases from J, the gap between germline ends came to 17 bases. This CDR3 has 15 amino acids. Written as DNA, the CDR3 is TGTGCCAGCAGCCCTTCTCAGGGCCATAATTCACCCCTCCACTTT. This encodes CASSPSQGHNSPLHF.

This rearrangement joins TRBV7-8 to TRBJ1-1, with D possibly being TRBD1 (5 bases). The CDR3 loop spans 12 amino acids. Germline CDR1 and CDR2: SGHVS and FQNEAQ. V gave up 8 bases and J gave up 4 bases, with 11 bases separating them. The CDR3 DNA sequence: TGTGCCAGCGGTTACGGGGCCACTGAAGCTTTCTTT. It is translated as CASGYGATEAFF.

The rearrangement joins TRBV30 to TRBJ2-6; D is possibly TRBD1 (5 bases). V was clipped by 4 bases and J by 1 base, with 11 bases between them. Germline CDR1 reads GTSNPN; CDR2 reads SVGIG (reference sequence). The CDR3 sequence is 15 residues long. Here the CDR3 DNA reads TGTGCCTGGACCAGGGATCCATCTGGGGCCAACGTCCTGACTTTC. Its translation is CAWTRDPSGANVLTF.

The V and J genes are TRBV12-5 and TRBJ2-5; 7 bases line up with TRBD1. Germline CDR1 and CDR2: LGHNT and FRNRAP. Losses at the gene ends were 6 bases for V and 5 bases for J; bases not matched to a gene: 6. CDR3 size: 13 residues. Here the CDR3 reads CASGLTGLETQYF. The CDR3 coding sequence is TGTGCTAGTGGCCTGACAGGGTTGGAGACCCAGTACTTC.

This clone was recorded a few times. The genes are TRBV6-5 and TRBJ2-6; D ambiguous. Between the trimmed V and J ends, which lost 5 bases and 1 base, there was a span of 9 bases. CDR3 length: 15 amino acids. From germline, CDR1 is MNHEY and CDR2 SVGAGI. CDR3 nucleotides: TGTGCCAGCAGTCCAGGTACTTCTGGGGCCAACGTCCTGACTTTC. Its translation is CASSPGTSGANVLTF.